Each of the 9 T cell receptor beta chains below was sequenced from the same sample in a study of blood T cell repertoires in COVID-19. Some clones are missing from TCRdb's copy, which holds only in-frame ones; the method was immunoSEQ multiplex PCR. This table has around 210,000 clones, 85% appearing once. Sequenced sample: peripheral blood. These receptors came from a man aged 60 to 69 with COVID-19, enrolled during active disease.

The rearrangement joins TRBV7-9 to TRBJ1-2, with D possibly matching TRBD1 (6 bases). V lost 2 bases, J lost 0 bases, and 13 bases lay in between. Germline V gives CDR1 SEHNR, CDR2 FQNEAQ (reference sequence). This CDR3 spans 16 amino acids. The CDR3 region has the DNA TGTGCCAGCAGCTTACCCGGGACACTCGCTAACTATGGCTACACCTTC. Protein: CASSLPGTLANYGYTF.

Written as DNA, the CDR3 is TGTGCCAGCAGCCCCAGGGATCGGGAGACCCAGTACTTC. As protein: CASSPRDRETQYF. The rearrangement links TRBV9 to TRBJ2-5, with D possibly matching TRBD1 (5 bases). Germline CDR1 reads SGDLS; CDR2 reads YYNGEE. Trimming took 4 bases from V and 5 from J, leaving 12 bases between them. The CDR3 sequence is 13 residues long.

The V call is TRBV15, the J call TRBJ2-7; D is uncertain. The V end lost 5 bases, the J end lost 6 bases, and 17 bases lay between the germline ends. The CDR3 loop spans 14 amino acids. CDR1 is LNHNV and CDR2 is YYDKDF in the germline V gene (reference sequence). Written as DNA, the CDR3 is TGTGCCACCAGCGTTGACGGCCGCGACTCCGAGCAGTACTTC. It specifies CATSVDGRDSEQYF.

CDR3 in amino acids: CASSQEPENYGYTF. CDR3 nucleotides: TGTGCCAGCAGCCAAGAACCTGAGAACTATGGCTACACCTTC. The chain employs TRBV4-2 and TRBJ1-2; D unclear. The V and J ends lost 0 bases and 2 bases respectively, with 7 bases between them. Germline assignment: CDR1 LGHNA and CDR2 YNFKEQ. The CDR3 runs to 14 residues.

The chain links TRBV5-1 to TRBJ2-2; 11 bases line up with TRBD1. The CDR3 length is 16 residues. V dropped 4 bases and J dropped 5; count of bases not matched to a gene: 7. Looked up from germline, CDR1 is SGHRS and CDR2 is YFSETQ. As DNA, the CDR3 is TGCGCCAGCAGCGTTCTGGACAGGGGGCAAACCGGGGAGCTGTTTTTT. Its protein product is CASSVLDRGQTGELFF. The full variable domain, completed using reference TRBV5-1 and TRBJ2-2, is KAGVTQTPRYLIKTRGQQVTLSCSPISGHRSVSWYQQTPGQGLQFLFEYFSETQRNKGNFPGRFSGRQFSNSRSEMNVSTLELGDSALYLCASSVLDRGQTGELFFGEGSRLTVL.

The chain couples TRBV5-1 to TRBJ2-1; D perhaps matches TRBD1 (6 bases). Trimming stripped 0 bases from V and 10 bases from J, with 11 bases between. Germline assignment: CDR1 SGHRS and CDR2 YFSETQ. This CDR3 has 13 amino acids. The CDR3 region is CASSLGGGMEQFF. The CDR3 coding sequence is TGCGCCAGCAGCTTGGGTGGGGGCATGGAGCAGTTCTTC. The full variable domain, completed using reference TRBV5-1 and TRBJ2-1, is KAGVTQTPRYLIKTRGQQVTLSCSPISGHRSVSWYQQTPGQGLQFLFEYFSETQRNKGNFPGRFSGRQFSNSRSEMNVSTLELGDSALYLCASSLGGGMEQFFGPGTRLTVL.

The chain combines TRBV18 with TRBJ2-5, with D possibly TRBD2 on 5 matching bases. This CDR3 comprises 16 residues. CDR1 and CDR2 (germline): KGHSH, LQKENI. Trimming took off 3 bases at V and 1 base at J, with 15 bases between the two ends. CDR3 bases: TGTGCCAGCTCACCCTTGCTGAGGGTGGTCCAAGAGACCCAGTACTTC. It translates to CASSPLLRVVQETQYF. The variable domain in full, completed from reference TRBV18 and TRBJ2-5, reads NAGVMQNPRHLVRRRGQEARLRCSPMKGHSHVYWYRQLPEEGLKFMVYLQKENIIDESGMPKERFSAEFPKEGPSILRIQQVVRGDSAAYFCASSPLLRVVQETQYFGPGTRLLVL.

This clone showed up just once. This chain connects TRBV30 to TRBJ2-2; TRBD1 aligns across 7 bases. The CDR3 extends over 14 amino acids. J lost 1 base, V lost 4 bases, and 3 bases had no gene match. Germline V gene lookup returns CDR1 GTSNPN and CDR2 SVGIG (reference sequence). CDR3 bases: TGTGCCTGGAAAGGACAGGTGAACACCGGGGAGCTGTTTTTT. Its protein is CAWKGQVNTGELFF.

The sample holds a few counts of this clone. The chain links TRBV5-1 to TRBJ1-1; 8 nucleotides line up with TRBD1. This CDR3 is 13 amino acids long. CDR1 and CDR2 (germline): SGHRS, YFSETQ. With 4 bases clipped from V and 3 bases from J, the junction kept 2 bases outside the gene matches. CDR3: CASSQGADTEAFF. In DNA, the CDR3 is TGCGCCAGCAGCCAGGGGGCAGACACTGAAGCTTTCTTT.